The present T cell receptor (beta chain) was sequenced within a study of cytotoxic CD8 clonotypes in ibrutinib-treated CLL. Study-level findings and limits: The study found public clonotypes uncommon, contracting or stable on treatment. Clonality was higher at baseline than in age-matched healthy donors and tracked circulating CD8+ T-cell counts.

The authors obtained around 2 micrograms of genomic DNA from cryopreserved PBMCs for TCR beta libraries. Researchers set a sequencing depth target of 1 in 200,000 to 1 in 1 million T cells. Data came from immunoSEQ multiplex PCR; TCRdb stores just in-frame clones and leaves some out. The repertoire includes roughly 23,000 clones, around 73% of them detected once, and more than 7.5% sits in the top ten. The germline V gene encodes CDR1 SGHNT and CDR2 YYREEE (reference sequence). Trimming took 4 bases from V and 8 from J; bases not matched to a gene: 10. This CDR3 comprises 15 residues. As concerns this clone: The target antigen is unknown.

The sequences come from PBMCs, collected before ibrutinib treatment. V is TRBV5-4 and J is TRBJ2-1; 9 positions agree with TRBD2. The sequence was obtained from a human donor with chronic lymphocytic leukemia. Here the CDR3 reads CASSSGRSLRYEQFF. DNA for the CDR3: TGTGCCAGCAGCAGCGGGAGGTCCCTTCGCTATGAGCAGTTCTTC.